One T cell receptor (beta chain) is described in this entry. Its specific antigen is unknown. Per-nucleotide qualities are absent, and no much larger clonotype sits a single base away. For TCR beta library preparation, approximately 2 micrograms of genomic DNA was extracted from cryopreserved PBMCs. Longitudinal blood samples from CLL patients on ibrutinib monotherapy were analyzed using high-throughput TCR beta sequencing. Patients were enrolled in a phase 2 open-label single-center ibrutinib monotherapy trial. The data are from a study of cytotoxic CD8 clonotypes in ibrutinib-treated CLL (dated by TCRdb to the early 2020s). General notes on the study: The cohort had over ten relapsed/refractory and around 14 treatment-naive patients; 17 to 18 were IGHV unmutated. Partial responses were observed in 24 patients and complete responses in 2; after a median follow-up of roughly 62 months, remission was maintained in approximately 14 patients and progression was observed in approximately twelve. Samples at response were collected after a median of around twelve months of treatment, with a range of about 6 to 36 months. Samples averaged approximately 250,000 productive templates and approximately 100,000 productive rearrangements. Of the 90 or so participants in the trial, 25 to 30 had longitudinal samples available. Cryopreserved peripheral blood mononuclear cells were collected at three points: before therapy, at response, and at either sustained remission or disease progression.

Summary of the overall study and its limitations: At ibrutinib response clonality went up, during sustained remission it held steady, and at progression it dropped back toward baseline. Public clonotypes were rare and either shrank or stayed stable during treatment, and the rise in clonality at ibrutinib response reflected expansion of private clonotypes. Lymph node repertoires were not examined, and the timing of sampling was not matched between patients in sustained remission and those whose disease progressed. Baseline clonality exceeded that of age-matched healthy donors and correlated strongly with circulating CD8+ T-cell counts.

On a MiSeq, deep resolution sequencing aimed for a depth between 1 in 1 million and 1 in 200,000 T cells, with each clonotype covered 10x on average. The immunoSEQ hsTCRB Kit was used to generate the TCR beta libraries. The study's processing was this. ImmunoSEQ Data Assistant and ImmunoSEQ Analyzer were used for data analysis, and V, D and J genes were assigned according to IMGT definitions. Clonality, with values ranging from 0 to 1, was calculated as one minus the normalized Shannon entropy of productive rearrangement frequencies. Only overrepresented clonotypes making up at least 0.05% of the repertoire of each patient were included in the public clonotype analysis. About twelve repertoires from age-matched healthy donors, obtained from immuneACCESS, served as clonality controls. Entries here come from immuneACCESS through TCRdb and include only in-frame sequences with V and J called. Some clones fail to appear in such tables; in the studies checked, an unresolved V gene covers under half of the shortfall, and the cause of the remainder is unknown. V and J calls and clone size come straight from that table; D and trimming were deduced from the DNA. This sample is represented by approximately 15,000 clones; less than 70% of them were singletons. The top ten clones comprise over 9.5% of the sample.

The receptor was derived from a human donor with chronic lymphocytic leukemia. The sample in question was PBMCs, obtained before ibrutinib treatment.

The sequenced DNA is TGTGCCAGCAGCCATCGAACGGCCTCGCTTGTCCAAGAGACCCAGTACTTC. Translated, this gives CASSHRTASLVQETQYF. The V gene is TRBV14 and the J gene is TRBJ2-5, with no confident D gene call. The trim is 3 bases for V and 1 base for J, with a gap of 18 bases between the germline ends. Spanning cysteine to phenylalanine, the CDR3 consists of 17 amino acids. The CDR3 DNA has 51 bases and is translated from base 1. Per the germline V gene, SGHDN is the CDR1 and FVKESK is the CDR2.